The 30 T cell receptor beta chains presented below share a single source sample, sequenced in a study of CD8+CD57+ T cells in acquired aplastic anemia. Genomic DNA provided the template from which TCR beta VDJ and CDR3 profiles were obtained. From the reads, TCRdb called clonotypes with MiXCR, one entry per CDR3 protein. Seen here are 210,000 or so distinct CDR3 sequences, roughly 53% observed once, and the top ten hold just under 20%. The sequenced patients had an expansion of CD8+CD57+ cells seen by flow cytometry. What was sequenced was sorted CD4+, CD8+, or CD8+CD57+ T cells (not recorded which) from PBMCs. The receptors derive from a human donor with aplastic anemia.

This rearrangement joins TRBV5-1 to TRBJ1-5; TRBD1 matches at 7 bases. The CDR3 has 16 amino acids. Germline V CDR1 and CDR2: SGHRS, YFSETQ. Trimming at V came to 0 bases and at J to 2 bases, leaving 5 bases not matched to a gene. This CDR3 reads CASSLGQGGGNQPQHF. DNA of the CDR3: TGCGCCAGCAGCTTGGGACAGGGAGGGGGCAATCAGCCCCAGCATTTT.

As DNA, the CDR3 is TGCAGTGCTAGTGGCAGGGGGGGGCTCTATGGCTACACCTTC. It specifies CSASGRGGLYGYTF. V and J are TRBV20-1 and TRBJ1-2, with TRBD1 matching 7 bases. V gave up 3 bases and J gave up 4 bases; unmatched junction bases: 8. Germline CDR1 and CDR2: DFQATT and SNEGSKA (reference sequence). The CDR3 is 14 residues long.

This chain connects TRBV15 to TRBJ2-7, with 8 bases fitting TRBD1. Trimming cost V 0 bases and J 5 bases; bases outside gene matches: 6. Germline V CDR1 and CDR2: LNHNV, YYDKDF (reference sequence). The CDR3 contains 15 residues. The CDR3 protein is CATSRDGQGNDEQYF. The CDR3 DNA is TGTGCCACCAGCAGAGACGGACAGGGCAACGACGAGCAGTACTTC.

This clonotype was seen a handful of times. This chain connects TRBV5-1 to TRBJ2-5, with 7 positions matching TRBD1. CDR3 length: 15 residues. The germline V gene encodes CDR1 SGHRS and CDR2 YFSETQ. Trimming removed 4 bases from V and 2 bases from J; junction bases left unmatched: 8. The CDR3 region is CASSQIGTAQETQYF. CDR3 bases: TGCGCCAGCAGCCAAATAGGGACAGCGCAAGAGACCCAGTACTTC.

The chain joins TRBV5-5 to TRBJ1-2; the match to TRBD1 covers 9 bases. The CDR3 totals 13 residues. The V segment lost 5 bases and the J segment 6 bases; nucleotides outside the gene matches: 5. Germline V gene lookup returns CDR1 SGHKS and CDR2 YYEKEE (reference sequence). As DNA, the CDR3 is TGTGCCAGCAGGTGGACAGGGGATGATGGCTACACCTTC. This sequence encodes CASRWTGDDGYTF. Looking up the rest from reference TRBV5-5 and TRBJ1-2 gives the full variable domain: DAGVTQSPTHLIKTRGQQVTLRCSPISGHKSVSWYQQVLGQGPQFIFQYYEKEERGRGNFPDRFSARQFPNYSSELNVNALLLGDSALYLCASRWTGDDGYTFGSGTRLTVV.

This clonotype occurred many times. Written as DNA, the CDR3 is TGTGCCAGCAGTTTCGACAGGGCAACTAATGAAAAACTGTTTTTT. Protein sequence: CASSFDRATNEKLFF. This sequence joins TRBV6-5 and TRBJ1-4, with 7 bases matching TRBD1. CDR3 length equals 15 residues. The trim removed 4 bases at V and 0 bases at J, leaving 2 bases unmatched. Germline CDR1 reads MNHEY; CDR2 reads SVGAGI.

J is TRBJ2-7 and V is TRBV20-1; TRBD2 agrees at 8 bases. CDR1 is DFQATT and CDR2 is SNEGSKA in the germline V gene (reference sequence). J was trimmed by 3 bases and V by 4 bases; bases with no gene match: 8. This CDR3 is 14 amino acids long. The CDR3 loop is CSATVAGWDYEQYF. The DNA of the CDR3 is TGCAGTGCTACCGTAGCGGGATGGGACTACGAGCAGTACTTC.

This clonotype came up a few times. The rearrangement links TRBV7-8 to TRBJ1-5; 7 bases are a match to TRBD1. V was clipped by 3 bases and J by 5 bases; unmatched bases: 19. Looked up from germline, CDR1 is SGHVS and CDR2 is FQNEAQ. The CDR3 totals 19 residues. The CDR3: CASSFVTWGTGTAHQPQHF. The CDR3 bases are TGTGCCAGCAGCTTCGTGACGTGGGGGACCGGGACAGCACATCAGCCCCAGCATTTT.

This clonotype has just a few counts. This may stem from a read error, because a much larger clone lies one nucleotide away. The CDR3 ends on some other residue instead of the conserved phenylalanine or tryptophan, so this is likely a read error. The gene calls are TRBV7-8 and TRBJ1-1; maybe TRBD1 (5 bases). The CDR3 runs to 13 residues. Trimming left V 5 bases short and J 2 bases short, with 9 bases between. Germline values: CDR1 SGHVS, CDR2 FQNEAQ. CDR3 bases: TGTGCCAGCAGCCAAGGGGACAACACTGAAGCTTTCTTA. This sequence encodes CASSQGDNTEAFL.

In the case of this clonotype: A read error may be the cause here, since a much bigger clone is one base away. The CDR3 region is CASSDRQGGQPQHF. CDR3 in DNA: TGTGCCAGCAGTGACCGACAGGGGGGTCAGCCCCAGCATTTT. The rearrangement links TRBV10-3 to TRBJ1-5, with 9 bases aligning to TRBD1. The CDR3 runs 14 residues. CDR1 is ENHRY and CDR2 is SYGVKD in the germline V gene.

In its sample, this clonotype was seen many times. The CDR3 DNA reads as TGTGCCAGCAGCTTTAGGAGCTCTGGAAACACCATATATTTT. Translation: CASSFRSSGNTIYF. The chain carries TRBV5-6 and TRBJ1-3; D gene uncertain. Germline CDR1 reads SGHDT; CDR2 reads YYEEEE. The CDR3 has 14 amino acids. Trimming took off 2 bases at V and 0 bases at J, with 6 bases between the two ends.

This clonotype was seen at least ten times. The rearrangement links TRBV3-1 to TRBJ2-7; 8 bases are a match to TRBD1. V was clipped by 4 bases and J by 2 bases; unmatched bases: 7. The CDR3 consists of 15 residues. Germline loops: CDR1 LGHDT, CDR2 YNNKEL (reference sequence). This CDR3 reads CASSLGTGGPYEQYF. CDR3 nucleotide sequence: TGTGCCAGCAGCCTCGGGACAGGAGGACCCTACGAGCAGTACTTC.

Note on this clonotype: This sequence may be a read error, since a much larger clone differs from it by one base. This chain links TRBV5-1 with TRBJ1-1, with a tentative D call TRBD1 (6 bases). Germline loops: CDR1 SGHRS, CDR2 YFSETQ. The CDR3 loop spans 14 amino acids. The CDR3 spells CAGSLPDRSTEAFF. The CDR3 DNA follows: TGCGCCGGCAGCTTGCCCGACAGGAGCACTGAAGCTTTCTTT.

With regard to this clonotype: An end of the junction differs from the germline gene, which may be a read error. The J gene is TRBJ2-6, the V gene TRBV2, with D possibly TRBD2 on 7 matching bases. This CDR3 contains 13 residues. Germline V CDR1 and CDR2: SNHLY, FYNNEI. The CDR3 loop is CASSGGGRYTEAF. The CDR3 DNA is TGTGCCAGCAGTGGGGGGGGGCGGTACACTGAAGCTTTC.

This clonotype came up a few times. V and J are TRBV20-1 and TRBJ2-1; 8 bases match TRBD2. Trimming removed 4 bases from V and 0 bases from J; junction bases left unmatched: 8. From germline, CDR1 is DFQATT and CDR2 SNEGSKA (reference sequence). There are 16 residues in the CDR3. The CDR3 spells CSATDLGGGSYNEQFF. The CDR3 DNA follows: TGCAGTGCTACGGACCTCGGGGGGGGCTCCTACAATGAGCAGTTCTTC.

V and J are TRBV7-4 and TRBJ2-5, with 8 positions matching TRBD2. Matching the DNA end better, TRBJ2-7 makes the J call doubtful. Looked up from germline, CDR1 is SGHVT and CDR2 is SQSDAQ. CDR3 size: 15 residues. Here the CDR3 reads CASSLASSGPYEQYF. Written as DNA, the CDR3 is TGTGCCAGCAGCTTAGCGTCTAGCGGGCCCTACGAGCAGTACTTC.

In regard to this clonotype: Possible read error: a much larger clone is one base away. The chain employs TRBV9 and TRBJ1-2; D uncertain. CDR1 is SGDLS, CDR2 YYNGEE, per germline. There are 15 residues in the CDR3. The CDR3 region is CGSSQGSASNYGYTF. The DNA for the CDR3 is TGTGGCAGCAGCCAAGGGAGTGCTTCTAACTATGGCTACACCTTC.

The gene calls are TRBV19 and TRBJ1-2; maybe TRBD1 (6 bases). Germline V gene sequence: CDR1 LNHDA, CDR2 SQIVND (reference sequence). Trimming shortened V by 5 bases and J by 3 bases, and 13 bases separated the two germline ends. There are 14 residues in the CDR3. The CDR3 spells CASSLPRQDYGYTF. CDR3 nucleotide sequence: TGTGCCAGTAGTTTACCCCGACAGGACTATGGCTACACCTTC.

This clonotype was observed a handful of times. The gene calls are TRBV7-9 and TRBJ1-5; 7 nucleotides align to TRBD1. Germline V gives CDR1 SEHNR, CDR2 FQNEAQ (reference sequence). The CDR3 runs 19 residues. V shed 5 bases and J 2 bases; nucleotides not matched to a gene: 18. The CDR3 protein is CASSANRDSGVFGNQPQHF. DNA for the CDR3: TGTGCCAGCAGCGCTAACCGGGACAGTGGCGTATTTGGCAATCAGCCCCAGCATTTT.

This clonotype was counted at least ten times. The chain carries TRBV16 and TRBJ1-5; D call uncertain. The V and J ends lost 0 bases and 2 bases respectively, with 8 bases between them. There are 15 residues in the CDR3. Per germline, CDR1 KGHSY and CDR2 FQNENV. The CDR3 DNA is TGTGCCAGCAGCCAATCGGGCACAGGCAATCAGCCCCAGCATTTT. It codes for CASSQSGTGNQPQHF.

This clonotype appeared once. The V call is TRBV7-9, the J call TRBJ1-2; tentatively, D is TRBD1 (5 bases). CDR3 size: 14 residues. Germline assignment: CDR1 SEHNR and CDR2 FQNEAQ (reference sequence). V lost 3 bases, J lost 6 bases, and 14 bases lay in between. CDR3 in DNA: TGTGCCAGCAGCTTGTCCCCAGGGATCCATGGCTACACCTTC. Amino acids: CASSLSPGIHGYTF.

The chain uses TRBV29-1 and TRBJ2-5; 11 nucleotides align to TRBD2. Gene TRBJ2-7 matches the end of the DNA better, so the J call may be wrong. There are 12 residues in the CDR3. Germline V CDR1 and CDR2: SQVTM, ANQGSEA. The chain's CDR3 is CSQVTSGNEQYF. The CDR3 bases are TGCAGCCAGGTGACTAGCGGGAACGAGCAGTACTTC.

At least ten counts were recorded for this clonotype. This chain connects TRBV10-3 to TRBJ1-3; D call uncertain. CDR3 size: 16 residues. Germline V lookup: CDR1 ENHRY, CDR2 SYGVKD. Trimming cost V 4 bases and J 6 bases, with 19 bases left between them. The CDR3 DNA is TGTGCCATCAGTGCCTCGGACCCAGGAAAAGTAAACACCATATATTTT. Its protein product is CAISASDPGKVNTIYF.

This clonotype was seen many times. The rearrangement links TRBV7-2 to TRBJ2-2; 8 bases fit TRBD1. Germline CDR1 and CDR2: SGHTA and FQGNSA. With 5 bases clipped from V and 0 bases from J, the junction kept 5 bases outside the gene matches. This CDR3 region has 16 residues. CDR3 in amino acids: CASSPRTGPNTGELFF. The CDR3 nucleotides read TGTGCCAGCAGCCCCCGGACAGGGCCGAACACCGGGGAGCTGTTTTTT.

V gene TRBV6-1 combines with J gene TRBJ2-5, with D possibly being TRBD1 or TRBD2 (6 bases each). The length of the CDR3 is 17 residues. Germline CDR1 and CDR2: MNHNS and SASEGT. Trimming pared 6 bases from V and 5 bases from J, leaving 25 bases between. CDR3 residues: CASRERRGTRGDETQYF. The CDR3 bases are TGTGCCAGCAGGGAGAGGCGAGGGACGAGGGGGGATGAGACCCAGTACTTC.

This chain uses TRBV2 with TRBJ1-6; D is possibly TRBD1 (6 bases). The V and J ends lost 6 bases and 9 bases respectively, with 12 bases between them. Germline V gene lookup returns CDR1 SNHLY and CDR2 FYNNEI. The CDR3 is made up of 13 amino acids. CDR3 nucleotide sequence: TGTGCCAGCAGGGGAGGGGGAGTTTCACCCCTCCACTTT. It encodes CASRGGGVSPLHF.

This clonotype was observed at least ten times. V is TRBV5-8 and J is TRBJ1-5; no clear D. This CDR3 contains 11 residues. Trimming left V 2 bases short and J 7 bases short, with 4 bases between. The germline gives CDR1 SGHTS, CDR2 YDEGEE. The CDR3 spells CASSFKQPQHF. CDR3 DNA: TGTGCCAGCAGCTTCAAGCAGCCCCAGCATTTT.

This clonotype has a count of ten or more. The chain employs TRBV15 and TRBJ2-5, with D possibly being TRBD2 (6 bases). The CDR3 runs 14 residues. Trimming pared 2 bases from V and 4 bases from J, leaving 11 bases between. Germline V gives CDR1 LNHNV, CDR2 YYDKDF (reference sequence). CDR3 loop: CATSRNWGVETQYF. In DNA form, the CDR3 reads TGTGCCACCAGCAGAAATTGGGGGGTAGAGACCCAGTACTTC.

Ten or more counts support this clonotype. The chain joins TRBV20-1 to TRBJ1-5, with D hard to call. Germline lookup yields CDR1 DFQATT and CDR2 SNEGSKA (reference sequence). The CDR3 consists of 10 residues. V lost 6 bases, J lost 13 bases, and 13 bases lay in between. CDR3 loop: CSAHGEEQHF. CDR3 in DNA: TGCAGTGCCCATGGAGAGGAGCAGCATTTT.

This clonotype was seen ten or more times. This sequence joins TRBV4-1 and TRBJ1-2; tentative D call: TRBD1 (5 bases). The CDR3 runs 14 residues. CDR1 is MGHRA, CDR2 YSYEKL, per germline. The V gene lost 1 base and the J gene lost 6 bases, with 12 bases spanning the gap. The CDR3 sequence: CASSQVSGGNGYTF. The CDR3 DNA reads as TGCGCCAGCAGCCAAGTGTCGGGGGGTAATGGCTACACCTTC.